This paragraph covers one T cell receptor (beta chain) sequence. The antigen remains unidentified. This sample was included in a study of STAT5B mutations in CD4+ large granular lymphocyte leukemia. Study overall: Healthy donors showed HLA-associated enrichment of the CDR3 'QG' motif. Study-wide points: No patients shared main leukemic clonotypes, though around 25% appeared at low frequency elsewhere. Top patient clones used TRBV06 genes more often: 8/27 versus 2/35 in controls.

How the authors handled the data: Productive clonotypes were detectable down to 2.59 x 10-5 frequency. Produced via immunoSEQ multiplex PCR; TCRdb's table is partial and in-frame only. That table supplies the V and J calls and clone size; D and trimming were determined from the DNA. This table has about 50,000 clones, about 80% appearing once. This CDR3 is built from 16 residues. The junction had 5 bases not matched to a gene; V was cut back by 1 base and J by 5 bases. The germline V gene encodes CDR1 SGHRS and CDR2 YFSETQ. The chain has TRBV5-1 and TRBJ2-1; 11 bases are shared with TRBD2. Sample: CD4+ T cells from blood buffy coats. The receptor was derived from a human donor in good health. CDR3: CASSLTSGGANNEQFF. Written as DNA, the CDR3 is TGCGCCAGCAGCTTGACTAGCGGGGGAGCCAACAATGAGCAGTTCTTC.